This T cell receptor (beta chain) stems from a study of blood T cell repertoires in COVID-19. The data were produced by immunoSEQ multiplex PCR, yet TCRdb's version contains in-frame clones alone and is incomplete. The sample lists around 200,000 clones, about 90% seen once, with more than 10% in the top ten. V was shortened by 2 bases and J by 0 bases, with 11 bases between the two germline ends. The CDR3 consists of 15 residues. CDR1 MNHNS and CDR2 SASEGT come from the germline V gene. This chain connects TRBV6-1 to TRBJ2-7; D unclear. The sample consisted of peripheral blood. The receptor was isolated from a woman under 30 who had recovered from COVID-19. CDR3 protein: CASSEQVESSYEQYF. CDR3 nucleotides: TGTGCCAGCAGTGAACAGGTTGAGTCCTCCTACGAGCAGTACTTC.